The 24 T cell receptor beta chains below come from one sample, sequenced in a study of blood T cell repertoires in COVID-19. This table comes from immunoSEQ multiplex PCR, and its TCRdb copy is limited to in-frame clones, with some not included. Counted here are 45,000 or so clones, 82% occurring once; the ten biggest clones make up over 12%. Sequencing was performed on peripheral blood. The source is a human donor in a cohort sampled during active COVID-19.

This chain joins TRBV11-3 and TRBJ2-1; tentatively, D is TRBD1 (6 bases). The V and J ends lost 5 bases and 3 bases respectively, with 14 bases between them. The length of the CDR3 is 15 residues. CDR1 SGHNT and CDR2 YENEEA come from the germline V gene. The CDR3 reads CASSHGQIGYNEQFF. DNA for the CDR3: TGTGCCAGCAGCCACGGACAGATCGGCTACAATGAGCAGTTCTTC.

V and J are TRBV11-2 and TRBJ1-1; D not certain. The CDR3 runs 13 residues. Germline V CDR1 and CDR2: SGHAT, FQNNGV. The V and J ends lost 10 bases and 0 bases respectively, with 12 bases between them. The CDR3 DNA sequence: TGTGCCACCTCAGGTTACCTGAACACTGAAGCTTTCTTT. Translated, it gives CATSGYLNTEAFF. Supplemented by reference TRBV11-2 and TRBJ1-1, the full variable domain reads EAGVAQSPRYKIIEKRQSVAFWCNPISGHATLYWYQQILGQGPKLLIQFQNNGVVDDSQLPKDRFSAERLKGVDSTLKIQPAKLEDSAVYLCATSGYLNTEAFFGQGTRLTVV.

V usage is TRBV28 and J usage is TRBJ2-7, with TRBD1 matching over 8 bases. The J segment lost 2 bases and the V segment lost 6 bases, leaving 6 bases of the junction unmatched. Germline V gene sequence: CDR1 MDHEN, CDR2 SYDVKM. The CDR3 runs to 14 residues. Here the CDR3 DNA reads TGTGCCAGCAGCCCTGGACAGGGTCCCTACGAGCAGTACTTC. Translation gives CASSPGQGPYEQYF.

Only one count was recorded for this clone. V gene TRBV4-3 combines with J gene TRBJ1-3; TRBD1 agrees at 11 bases. This CDR3 has 16 amino acids. Germline V gene sequence: CDR1 LGHNA, CDR2 YSLEER. J lost 7 bases, V lost 0 bases, and 5 bases had no gene match. CDR3: CASSQDRTGGFNTIYF. The CDR3 DNA reads as TGCGCCAGCAGCCAAGACAGGACAGGGGGCTTTAACACCATATATTTT.

The rearrangement links TRBV5-1 to TRBJ2-3; TRBD1 aligns across 7 bases. The CDR3 runs to 14 residues. Trimming cost V 4 bases and J 3 bases; bases outside gene matches: 5. Germline assignment: CDR1 SGHRS and CDR2 YFSETQ. CDR3 coding DNA: TGCGCCAGCAGCCGATGGACAGGTACAGATACGCAGTATTTT. Translating it yields CASSRWTGTDTQYF. The variable domain in full, with the rest retrieved from reference TRBV5-1 and TRBJ2-3, is KAGVTQTPRYLIKTRGQQVTLSCSPISGHRSVSWYQQTPGQGLQFLFEYFSETQRNKGNFPGRFSGRQFSNSRSEMNVSTLELGDSALYLCASSRWTGTDTQYFGPGTRLTVL.

V usage is TRBV7-2 and J usage is TRBJ2-5; TRBD1 matches at 7 bases. Germline loops: CDR1 SGHTA, CDR2 FQGNSA. The J segment lost 0 bases and the V segment lost 5 bases, leaving 3 bases of the junction unmatched. This CDR3 contains 14 residues. The CDR3 region is CASSPQGDQETQYF. DNA for the CDR3: TGTGCCAGCAGCCCCCAGGGGGACCAAGAGACCCAGTACTTC.

V usage is TRBV12-3 or TRBV12-4 and J usage is TRBJ2-3; D ambiguous. Trimming left V 4 bases short and J 0 bases short, with 5 bases between. There are 13 residues in the CDR3. In nucleotides, the CDR3 is TGTGCCAGCAGTTCGGAGAGCACAGATACGCAGTATTTT. Translated: CASSSESTDTQYF.

The sample holds one count of this clone. This chain links TRBV7-3 with TRBJ2-3; 12 bases are shared with TRBD2. V trimming: 0 bases; J trimming: 5 bases; junction bases outside the gene matches: 3. The CDR3 has 16 amino acids. Germline values: CDR1 SGHTA, CDR2 FQGTGA. CDR3 sequence (DNA): TGTGCCAGCAGCTTAACGACTAGCGGGAGCCAAGATACGCAGTATTTT. Translation gives CASSLTTSGSQDTQYF.

The chain carries TRBV11-2 and TRBJ2-3; 12 bases fit TRBD2. The germline gives CDR1 SGHAT, CDR2 FQNNGV. Unmatched junction bases numbered 14, after V lost 5 bases and J lost 5 bases. The CDR3 is 18 residues long. Written as DNA, the CDR3 is TGTGCCAGCAGCCAGCAGACTAGCGGGAGTGGTTTTGGAGATACGCAGTATTTT. It codes for CASSQQTSGSGFGDTQYF.

The genes are TRBV19 and TRBJ2-1, with 11 nucleotides matching TRBD2. Germline V CDR1 and CDR2: LNHDA, SQIVND (reference sequence). V was pared by 11 bases and J by 10 bases, with 13 bases of the junction left unmatched. This CDR3 has 14 residues. CDR3 bases: TGTGCCTCTCGACTAGCGGGAACGCTTGGGGAGCAGTTCTTC. It encodes CASRLAGTLGEQFF.

This clone occurred once. The chain carries TRBV4-1 and TRBJ1-2; D is unclear. The CDR3 extends over 19 amino acids. Looked up from germline, CDR1 is MGHRA and CDR2 is YSYEKL. The V end lost 1 base, the J end lost 8 bases, and 29 bases lay between the germline ends. CDR3 in amino acids: CASSQGSPDIVSSGGGYTF. In DNA form, the CDR3 reads TGCGCCAGCAGCCAAGGAAGCCCAGACATAGTATCGTCGGGAGGGGGCTACACCTTC.

This clone was found a few times. The chain links TRBV2 to TRBJ2-3; the match to TRBD1 covers 9 bases. Per germline, CDR1 SNHLY and CDR2 FYNNEI. The CDR3 has 14 residues. The ends lost 11 bases at V and 2 bases at J; junction bases unmatched: 8. CDR3 residues: CAPSRDRDTDTQYF. CDR3 bases: TGTGCCCCTAGCCGGGACAGGGACACAGATACGCAGTATTTT.

This clone was seen once. This rearrangement joins TRBV18 to TRBJ2-1, with D possibly TRBD1 on 6 matching bases. Germline lookup yields CDR1 KGHSH and CDR2 LQKENI. This CDR3 region has 13 residues. Trimming removed 2 bases at V and 7 bases at J, with 9 bases between. The CDR3 region has the DNA TGTGCCAGCTCACCAATACAGGGAAATGAGCAGTTCTTC. This sequence encodes CASSPIQGNEQFF.

V gene TRBV19 combines with J gene TRBJ2-6; 9 positions match TRBD1. CDR1 LNHDA and CDR2 SQIVND come from the germline V gene (reference sequence). J was trimmed by 0 bases and V by 2 bases; bases with no gene match: 5. The CDR3 consists of 18 residues. The chain's CDR3 is CASSIRTGVISGANVLTF. As DNA, the CDR3 is TGTGCCAGTAGTATAAGGACAGGGGTGATCTCTGGGGCCAACGTCCTGACTTTC. Full variable domain (missing parts from reference TRBV19 and TRBJ2-6): DGGITQSPKYLFRKEGQNVTLSCEQNLNHDAMYWYRQDPGQGLRLIYYSQIVNDFQKGDIAEGYSVSREKKESFPLTVTSAQKNPTAFYLCASSIRTGVISGANVLTFGAGSRLTVL.

This clone was seen only a few times. This chain connects TRBV6-6 to TRBJ2-3; 7 bases align to TRBD2. Germline V gene lookup returns CDR1 MNHNY and CDR2 SVGAGI (reference sequence). The V segment lost 5 bases and the J segment 2 bases; nucleotides outside the gene matches: 7. The CDR3 is 15 amino acids. In DNA form, the CDR3 reads TGTGCCAGCAGTATGAGAGCGGGGTTCACAGATACGCAGTATTTT. Translating gives CASSMRAGFTDTQYF.

The chain has TRBV6-4 and TRBJ2-7, with 9 bases aligning to TRBD1. CDR1 is MRHNA and CDR2 is SNTAGT in the germline V gene. After removal of 0 bases from V and 2 bases from J, the junction contained 11 bases not matched to a gene. CDR3 length: 18 amino acids. This chain's CDR3 is CASSDSALRTGEPYEQYF. CDR3 nucleotides: TGTGCCAGCAGTGACTCCGCCCTAAGGACAGGGGAACCCTACGAGCAGTACTTC.

J is TRBJ2-7 and V is TRBV7-2; 7 nucleotides line up with TRBD2. Germline V gives CDR1 SGHTA, CDR2 FQGNSA. The CDR3 is 13 residues long. V lost 6 bases and J lost 6; bases outside the gene matches: 8. The CDR3 DNA is TGTGCCAGCAGGCTCCACCGCGGGGGCGAGCAGTACTTC. This codes for CASRLHRGGEQYF.

The CDR3 DNA reads TGTGCCACCAGTGGAGGACAGGGAGACGCAACTAATGAAAAACTGTTTTTT. Protein: CATSGGQGDATNEKLFF. The chain recombines TRBV24-1 with TRBJ1-4, with 8 bases matching TRBD1. Per the germline V gene, CDR1 is KGHDR and CDR2 is SFDVKD. V shed 5 bases, J shed 0 bases, and the junction held 7 bases outside the gene matches. This CDR3 has 17 amino acids.

The table lists this clone with a few counts. The chain joins TRBV4-1 to TRBJ1-2, with D perhaps matching TRBD1 (6 bases). The germline V gene has CDR1 MGHRA and CDR2 YSYEKL. V was cut by 3 bases and J by 2 bases, with 22 bases left in between. The length of the CDR3 is 18 residues. For the CDR3, the DNA is TGCGCCAGCAGCCAGCCAACCCTGGGGGCGGAGAAAAACTATGGCTACACCTTC. This encodes CASSQPTLGAEKNYGYTF.

The CDR3 region has the DNA TGTGCCAGCAGCTTAGCGACGGGGTCGGGGGAGACCCAGTACTTC. Protein product: CASSLATGSGETQYF. The chain recombines TRBV7-2 with TRBJ2-5; perhaps TRBD2 as D (5 bases). The V gene lost 0 bases and the J gene lost 5 bases, with 13 bases spanning the gap. This CDR3 has 15 amino acids. Germline V gene data show CDR1 as SGHTA and CDR2 as FQGNSA.

The chain recombines TRBV5-1 with TRBJ2-5; possibly TRBD1 for D (5 bases). Trimming cost V 4 bases and J 4 bases, with 11 bases left between them. Germline CDR1 reads SGHRS; CDR2 reads YFSETQ. The CDR3 spans 13 residues. CDR3 sequence (DNA): TGCGCCAGCAGCACCGATACAGGAGAGACCCAGTACTTC. Translation gives CASSTDTGETQYF. Variable domain in full (rest from reference TRBV5-1 and TRBJ2-5): KAGVTQTPRYLIKTRGQQVTLSCSPISGHRSVSWYQQTPGQGLQFLFEYFSETQRNKGNFPGRFSGRQFSNSRSEMNVSTLELGDSALYLCASSTDTGETQYFGPGTRLLVL.

This clone was seen once. The CDR3 region has the DNA TGTGCCAGCAGCCTGACTAGCGGGGGTGAGCAGTTCTTC. This translates into CASSLTSGGEQFF. This sequence joins TRBV3-1 (or the pseudogene TRBV3-2) and TRBJ2-1; 12 bases align to TRBD2. Trimming removed 4 bases from V and 9 bases from J; junction bases left unmatched: 1. This CDR3 is 13 amino acids long. Germline CDR1 is LGHDT and CDR2 is YNNKEL (reference sequence).

This clone was seen just once. The rearrangement links TRBV7-2 to TRBJ1-5; D is perhaps TRBD1 (6 bases). V was pared by 4 bases and J by 6 bases, with 10 bases between. The CDR3 runs 13 residues. The germline V gene encodes CDR1 SGHTA and CDR2 FQGNSA. The CDR3 loop reads CASSSQGFQPQHF. The CDR3 DNA reads TGTGCCAGCAGCTCACAGGGATTTCAGCCCCAGCATTTT.

To note about this clone: Other DNA sequences in the same sample also yield this CDR3. The J gene is TRBJ2-5, the V gene TRBV3-1 (or the pseudogene TRBV3-2), with D possibly being TRBD1 (6 bases). The CDR3 is 15 residues long. The V end was cut by 0 bases, the J end by 2 bases, with 10 bases between. CDR1 and CDR2 (germline): LGHDT, YNNKEL (reference sequence). The CDR3 is CASSQDADSQETQYF. CDR3 bases: TGTGCCAGCAGCCAAGATGCGGACAGTCAAGAGACCCAGTACTTC.